This T cell receptor (beta chain) was observed in a study of OX40 agonist ivuxolimab in advanced cancers. Sampling times: baseline, cycle 4 day 1, cycle 7 day 1. This CDR3 is built from 14 residues. V was pared by 7 bases and J by 1 base, with 6 bases of the junction left unmatched. Germline V gene sequence: CDR1 SQVTM, CDR2 ANQGSEA. Profiled with immunoSEQ multiplex PCR; TCRdb holds only in-frame clones, not every one. The data hold 35,000 to 40,000 clones, with over 60% observed a single time. As concerns this clone: Its specificity is unknown.

Findings and caveats of the study: Among the lowest peripheral clonal expansion occurred in 0.1-3.0 mg/kg partial responders. The antigens recognized by the expanded peripheral T cells, that is their antigen specificity, were not determined.

This receptor was taken from an adult with an advanced solid tumor such as melanoma, head and neck, liver or kidney cancer. The sequencing used CD4+ or CD8+ T cells sorted from blood, collected in a trial of the OX40 agonist ivuxolimab. The chain employs TRBV29-1 and TRBJ2-2; 7 bases match TRBD1. The CDR3 DNA reads TGCAGCGCGCAGGGGGTGCAGAACACCGGGGAGCTGTTTTTT. It specifies CSAQGVQNTGELFF.